The 24 T cell receptor beta chains listed next were all sequenced from one sample in a study of T cell repertoires in cytomegalovirus infection. TCRdb recomputed calls from the reads with MiXCR, one row per CDR3 protein. The table includes more than 150,000 distinct CDR3 sequences, roughly 19% detected once. Specimen: PBMCs. The receptors were gathered from a human donor in good health (CMV status not recorded). Some clones in this sample may be carry-over from other donors' samples.

J is TRBJ2-2 and V is TRBV9; no reliable D call. The V gene lost 4 bases and the J gene lost 2 bases, with 9 bases spanning the gap. The CDR3 loop spans 14 amino acids. The germline V gene has CDR1 SGDLS and CDR2 YYNGEE. The CDR3 DNA reads as TGTGCCAGCAGCATTTCATACAACACCGGGGAGCTGTTTTTT. It codes for CASSISYNTGELFF.

The chain employs TRBV6-4 and TRBJ1-5; TRBD1 is a possible D gene (6 bases). The V gene lost 6 bases and the J gene lost 0 bases, with 24 bases spanning the gap. This CDR3 spans 19 amino acids. Germline V gene sequence: CDR1 MRHNA, CDR2 SNTAGT. CDR3 residues: CASRPGNAGGQNSNQPQHF. The CDR3 DNA sequence: TGTGCCAGCAGGCCGGGAAATGCGGGGGGACAAAATAGCAATCAGCCCCAGCATTTT.

The V gene is TRBV6-1, the J gene TRBJ2-1; 9 bases are a match to TRBD1. Germline CDR1 MNHNS, CDR2 SASEGT. The CDR3 consists of 15 residues. Trimming cost V 6 bases and J 7 bases; bases outside gene matches: 10. Here the CDR3 reads CASRTTGGAGNEQFF. In DNA form, the CDR3 reads TGTGCCAGCAGAACCACAGGGGGCGCAGGGAATGAGCAGTTCTTC.

As regards this clonotype: The junction does not match germline at one end; this may be a read error. The V call is TRBV7-6, the J call TRBJ2-7; the D gene is possibly TRBD2 (5 bases). This CDR3 spans 13 amino acids. Looked up from germline, CDR1 is SGHVS and CDR2 is FNYEAQ. DNA for the CDR3: TGTGCCAGCAGCTTAGCGGGAGTAAACGAGAAGTACTTC. Translating gives CASSLAGVNEKYF.

Remarks on this clonotype: At one end, the junction sequence differs from germline, possibly due to a read error. This chain's CDR3 is CASSYTARVYGTGQLFF. DNA for the CDR3: TGTGCCAGCAGCTATACGGCCAGGGTATATGGCACCGGGCAGCTGTTTTTT. V is TRBV7-3 and J is TRBJ2-2; D may be TRBD1 (5 bases). CDR1 and CDR2 (germline): SGHTA, FQGTGA. The CDR3 is made up of 17 amino acids.

This clonotype was counted only a few times. The chain links TRBV2 to TRBJ2-5, with D perhaps matching TRBD1 or TRBD2 (5 bases each). V lost 5 bases and J 5 bases, leaving 18 bases between the germline ends. CDR3 length: 15 residues. Germline CDR1 is SNHLY and CDR2 is FYNNEI. The CDR3 loop is CASSRGLVSGETQYF. CDR3 nucleotides: TGTGCCAGCAGTCGGGGCCTGGTATCTGGGGAGACCCAGTACTTC.

About this clonotype itself: A single base separates this from a much larger clone, so it may be a read error. The V call is TRBV6-6, the J call TRBJ1-1, with D unclear. Trimming left V 6 bases short and J 4 bases short, with 21 bases between. Germline V CDR1 and CDR2: MNHNY, SVGAGI (reference sequence). The CDR3 loop spans 16 amino acids. Here the CDR3 reads CASRGSEGARSTEAFF. CDR3 sequence (DNA): TGTGCCAGCAGAGGTAGCGAGGGTGCGCGGAGCACTGAAGCTTTCTTT.

In its sample, this clonotype was seen a few times. The genes are TRBV12-3 or TRBV12-4 and TRBJ2-7; TRBD2 might be the D (6 bases). The CDR3 has 14 amino acids. V lost 8 bases and J 7 bases, leaving 21 bases between the germline ends. The CDR3 region is CASDSNRGGREQYF. In DNA form, the CDR3 reads TGTGCCAGCGACTCCAACCGGGGAGGCAGGGAGCAGTACTTC.

This clonotype showed up just a few times. This chain links TRBV12-3 or TRBV12-4 with TRBJ2-2; tentatively, D is TRBD2 (5 bases). The V gene lost 4 bases and the J gene lost 4 bases, with 13 bases spanning the gap. The CDR3 is made up of 15 amino acids. Here the CDR3 reads CASSYGSRSTGELFF. The CDR3 nucleotides are TGTGCCAGCAGTTATGGGAGCCGGTCCACCGGGGAGCTGTTTTTT.

This clonotype was detected many times. This chain links TRBV19 with TRBJ1-5; 8 positions agree with TRBD1. J gave up 3 bases and V 3 bases, and 1 base lay outside the gene matches. The CDR3 extends over 14 amino acids. CDR1 is LNHDA and CDR2 is SQIVND in the germline V gene (reference sequence). This chain's CDR3 is CASSMGQDNQPQHF. In nucleotides, the CDR3 is TGTGCCAGTAGTATGGGACAGGACAATCAGCCCCAGCATTTT.

This clonotype has a handful of counts. This chain connects TRBV11-3 to TRBJ1-6; D call uncertain. Trimming took off 0 bases at V and 10 bases at J, with 4 bases between the two ends. Germline assignment: CDR1 SGHNT and CDR2 YENEEA. This CDR3 contains 12 residues. In DNA, the CDR3 is TGTGCCAGCAGCTTAGAAGGATCACCCCTCCACTTT. Translation gives CASSLEGSPLHF.

The chain has TRBV11-2 and TRBJ2-5; D gene ambiguous. The germline V and J ends were trimmed by 5 bases and 5 bases, with 12 bases remaining between them. The CDR3 spans 13 residues. Germline CDR1 SGHAT, CDR2 FQNNGV. The CDR3 region is CASSPRFRETQYF. The CDR3 region has the DNA TGTGCCAGCAGCCCCCGCTTTCGCGAGACCCAGTACTTC.

This clonotype was recorded a few times. The chain combines TRBV10-3 with TRBJ1-1; D unclear. CDR1 and CDR2 (germline): ENHRY, SYGVKD. This CDR3 has 11 amino acids. V lost 3 bases to trimming and J lost 2 bases, with 1 base between them. Written as DNA, the CDR3 is TGTGCCATCAGTGACAACACTGAAGCTTTCTTT. It translates to CAISDNTEAFF.

This clonotype has more than one count but fewer than ten. The V and J genes are TRBV29-1 and TRBJ2-1; perhaps TRBD1 as D (6 bases). The length of the CDR3 is 13 residues. V gave up 3 bases and J gave up 4 bases, with 10 bases separating them. Looked up from germline, CDR1 is SQVTM and CDR2 is ANQGSEA. CDR3 coding DNA: TGCAGCGTTGACGGGCAGGGGTACAATGAGCAGTTCTTC. Translation gives CSVDGQGYNEQFF.

This clonotype was counted many times. The chain links TRBV28 to TRBJ2-7, with 12 bases identical to TRBD2. Germline-derived CDR1 and CDR2 are MDHEN and SYDVKM. V gave up 5 bases and J gave up 0 bases; unmatched junction bases: 14. The CDR3 runs to 19 residues. The CDR3 sequence is CASSRPGTSGQLLSYEQYF. The CDR3, as DNA: TGTGCCAGCAGTCGGCCGGGGACTAGCGGGCAATTGCTCTCCTACGAGCAGTACTTC. The complete variable domain, with remaining parts taken from reference TRBV28 and TRBJ2-7, reads DVKVTQSSRYLVKRTGEKVFLECVQDMDHENMFWYRQDPGLGLRLIYFSYDVKMKEKGDIPEGYSVSREKKERFSLILESASTNQTSMYLCASSRPGTSGQLLSYEQYFGPGTRLTVT.

This clonotype came up a few times. The chain carries TRBV6-2 or TRBV6-3 and TRBJ1-5, with 10 bases matching TRBD1. The trim removed 6 bases at V and 5 bases at J, leaving 7 bases unmatched. Looked up from germline, CDR1 is MNHEY and CDR2 is SVGEGT. This CDR3 has 15 amino acids. Written as DNA, the CDR3 is TGTGCCAGCAGCGGACAGGGGGGATACCATCAGCCCCAGCATTTT. This translates into CASSGQGGYHQPQHF.

This clonotype was observed many times. J is TRBJ2-1 and V is TRBV10-1, with D perhaps TRBD2 (6 bases). The CDR3 extends over 15 amino acids. CDR1 and CDR2 from the germline V gene are WNHNN and SYGVQD (reference sequence). With 3 bases removed from V and 5 bases from J, the gap between germline ends came to 14 bases. The CDR3 sequence: CASSDGAAGHNEQFF. The CDR3 DNA is TGCGCCAGCAGTGATGGGGCGGCGGGACACAATGAGCAGTTCTTC.

This clonotype has just a few counts. The chain couples TRBV7-9 to TRBJ2-1; TRBD2 matches 9 bases. The CDR3 contains 14 residues. The J segment lost 13 bases and the V segment lost 3 bases, leaving 10 bases of the junction unmatched. Looked up from germline, CDR1 is SEHNR and CDR2 is FQNEAQ (reference sequence). CDR3 protein: CASSLSSGRSSQFF. The DNA of the CDR3 is TGTGCCAGCAGCTTGAGCAGCGGGAGGTCCTCCCAGTTCTTC.

The table lists this clonotype with a few counts. V and J are TRBV14 and TRBJ2-5; D is unresolved. The CDR3 consists of 13 residues. Trimming removed 0 bases from V and 6 bases from J, with 8 bases in between. Per the germline V gene, CDR1 is SGHDN and CDR2 is FVKESK. The CDR3: CASSQDIRKTQYF. The CDR3 coding sequence is TGTGCCAGCAGCCAAGACATAAGGAAGACCCAGTACTTC.

This clonotype was seen at least ten times. The J gene is TRBJ1-2, the V gene TRBV28; 8 nucleotides agree with TRBD1. The CDR3 spans 15 residues. The germline gives CDR1 MDHEN, CDR2 SYDVKM. With 3 bases clipped from V and 8 bases from J, the junction kept 11 bases outside the gene matches. Here the CDR3 DNA reads TGTGCCAGCAGTTTCCCTACAGGGGGATCCCTAGGCTACACCTTC. Translation: CASSFPTGGSLGYTF.

Points on this clonotype: A much larger clonotype is one base distant, so this may be a read error. The J gene is TRBJ2-7, the V gene TRBV12-3 or TRBV12-4, with 12 bases aligning to TRBD2. CDR3 length equals 15 residues. The CDR3: CANSDELAGGLRQYF. DNA of the CDR3: TGTGCCAACAGTGACGAACTAGCGGGGGGCCTCAGGCAGTACTTC.

This clonotype showed up many times. CDR3 sequence: CASSLAQGSGGYTF. In nucleotides, the CDR3 is TGCGCCAGCAGCTTGGCCCAGGGATCCGGTGGCTACACCTTC. This chain links TRBV5-1 with TRBJ1-2, with D possibly TRBD1 on 5 matching bases. The CDR3 is made up of 14 amino acids. V lost 0 bases to trimming and J lost 7 bases, with 13 bases between them. Germline lookup yields CDR1 SGHRS and CDR2 YFSETQ.

The chain couples TRBV12-3 or TRBV12-4 to TRBJ2-7; 9 bases match TRBD2. With 2 bases clipped from V and 5 bases from J, the junction kept 10 bases outside the gene matches. This CDR3 contains 16 residues. CDR3 sequence reads: CASSLRRAGGGNEQYF. DNA of the CDR3: TGTGCCAGCAGTTTACGCCGAGCGGGAGGCGGCAACGAGCAGTACTTC.

This clonotype was counted many times. This chain uses TRBV11-2 with TRBJ1-1; possible D gene TRBD1, 6 bases. CDR1 and CDR2 from the germline V gene are SGHAT and FQNNGV. This CDR3 is 15 amino acids long. The V and J ends lost 4 bases and 3 bases respectively, with 15 bases between them. CDR3 sequence: CASSYPQGGDTEAFF. As DNA, the CDR3 is TGTGCCAGCAGCTACCCACAGGGAGGAGACACTGAAGCTTTCTTT. Complete variable domain (other parts from reference TRBV11-2 and TRBJ1-1): EAGVAQSPRYKIIEKRQSVAFWCNPISGHATLYWYQQILGQGPKLLIQFQNNGVVDDSQLPKDRFSAERLKGVDSTLKIQPAKLEDSAVYLCASSYPQGGDTEAFFGQGTRLTVV.